The 28 T cell receptor beta chains below all came from one sample that was sequenced in a study of CD8 T cells in ankylosing spondylitis. No antigen has been assigned to these receptors. TCRdb recomputed calls from the 5' RACE reads with MiXCR, one row per CDR3 protein. The top ten hold approximately 15% of the sample, which has about 200,000 distinct CDR3 sequences, around 7.9% seen once. General study points: Typical of ankylosing spondylitis blood, it appeared, was a TCR beta motif of roughly eight highly homologous variants.

The sample consisted of blood, either unsorted or a sorted T cell fraction (not recorded which). All receptors come from a male donor with ankylosing spondylitis.

This clonotype was recorded many times. J is TRBJ2-3 and V is TRBV10-3; the match to TRBD1 covers 7 bases. The germline V gene encodes CDR1 ENHRY and CDR2 SYGVKD. CDR3 size: 14 residues. V was pared by 2 bases and J by 5 bases, with 4 bases of the junction left unmatched. CDR3 amino acids: CAISEKGAGDTQYF. The DNA of the CDR3 is TGTGCCATCAGTGAGAAGGGGGCGGGAGATACGCAGTATTTT.

This clonotype was observed many times. The genes are TRBV5-1 and TRBJ2-3; D tentatively reads TRBD1 or TRBD2 (5 bases each). From germline, CDR1 is SGHRS and CDR2 YFSETQ. With 4 bases removed from V and 6 bases from J, the gap between germline ends came to 18 bases. This CDR3 is 15 amino acids long. The CDR3, as DNA: TGCGCCAGCAGCATTCCCGGGACCGCATGGGATACGCAGTATTTT. Translated, it gives CASSIPGTAWDTQYF.

This clonotype was found a few times. The chain has TRBV20-1 and TRBJ1-2, with 7 bases matching TRBD1. Germline V lookup: CDR1 DFQATT, CDR2 SNEGSKA (reference sequence). CDR3 length equals 14 residues. This chain's CDR3 is CRSGPTGMRDGYTF. The CDR3, as DNA: TGCAGATCGGGCCCGACAGGGATGAGAGATGGCTACACCTTC.

This clonotype occurred a few times. The chain couples TRBV10-1 to TRBJ2-1; D may be TRBD1 (6 bases). The germline gives CDR1 WNHNN, CDR2 SYGVQD (reference sequence). CDR3 size: 22 residues. Trimming pared 0 bases from V and 4 bases from J, leaving 31 bases between. The CDR3 region is CASSESGAESCFRLRLYNEQFF. For the CDR3, the DNA is TGCGCCAGCAGTGAGTCGGGGGCGGAGAGTTGTTTCCGATTAAGGCTTTACAATGAGCAGTTCTTC.

Concerning this clonotype itself: A much more abundant neighbour one base away suggests this may be a read error. V and J are TRBV5-5 and TRBJ2-7, with D hard to call. Germline assignment: CDR1 SGHKS and CDR2 YYEKEE (reference sequence). The CDR3 extends over 14 amino acids. DNA for the CDR3: TGTACCAGCAGCTTGATAACTGACGCCTACGAGCAGTACTTC. This sequence encodes CTSSLITDAYEQYF.

This clonotype occurred a few times. V and J are TRBV7-2 and TRBJ2-1; 7 bases agree with TRBD2. The CDR3 length is 15 residues. The V gene's germline CDR1 is SGHTA and CDR2 FQGNSA. Trimming cost V 5 bases and J 5 bases; bases outside gene matches: 9. The CDR3 nucleotides read TGTGCCAGCAGCCAAACCGGGACTAAGAACAATGAGCAGTTCTTC. As protein: CASSQTGTKNNEQFF.

In its sample, this clonotype was seen many times. CDR3 coding DNA: TGCAGTGCTAGAGCGGGGGGTGACACTGAAGCTTTCTTT. Translating it yields CSARAGGDTEAFF. The chain couples TRBV20-1 to TRBJ1-1, with TRBD1 as a possible D gene (5 bases). The CDR3 spans 13 residues. V was cut by 1 base and J by 3 bases, with 9 bases left in between. CDR1 and CDR2 (germline): DFQATT, SNEGSKA (reference sequence).

This clonotype was detected ten times or more. J is TRBJ2-5 and V is TRBV7-9; 8 positions agree with TRBD2. The CDR3 has 13 amino acids. V lost 4 bases and J lost 5; bases outside the gene matches: 3. Looked up from germline, CDR1 is SEHNR and CDR2 is FQNEAQ (reference sequence). The CDR3 reads CASSSGLGETQYF. The CDR3 DNA is TGTGCCAGCAGCTCGGGACTAGGGGAGACCCAGTACTTC.

The sample holds many counts of this clonotype. The CDR3 sequence: CASSYFATGELFF. CDR3 bases: TGTGCCAGCAGTTACTTCGCCACCGGGGAGCTGTTTTTT. The chain recombines TRBV6-2 or TRBV6-3 with TRBJ2-2, with unresolved D. Germline V gives CDR1 MNHEY, CDR2 SVGEGT. The germline V and J ends were trimmed by 1 base and 4 bases, with 4 bases remaining between them. This CDR3 has 13 amino acids.

This clonotype was seen many times. The chain has TRBV7-2 and TRBJ2-6, with D hard to call. Trimming cost V 2 bases and J 0 bases, with 8 bases left between them. The germline gives CDR1 SGHTA, CDR2 FQGNSA. This CDR3 has 16 amino acids. The CDR3 coding sequence is TGTGCCAGCAGCTTACATTCGAACTCTGGGGCCAACGTCCTGACTTTC. Translating gives CASSLHSNSGANVLTF. Full variable domain (rest looked up from reference TRBV7-2 and TRBJ2-6): GAGVSQSPSNKVTEKGKDVELRCDPISGHTALYWYRQSLGQGLEFLIYFQGNSAPDKSGLPSDRFSAERTGGSVSTLTIQRTQQEDSAVYLCASSLHSNSGANVLTFGAGSRLTVL.

The chain links TRBV14 to TRBJ2-3, with D unresolved. V lost 1 base to trimming and J lost 2 bases, with 10 bases between them. The germline V gene encodes CDR1 SGHDN and CDR2 FVKESK. CDR3 length equals 15 residues. CDR3: CASSQVRPATDTQYF. For the CDR3, the DNA is TGTGCCAGCAGCCAAGTAAGACCAGCCACAGATACGCAGTATTTT.

This clonotype was counted ten times or more. V usage is TRBV7-9 and J usage is TRBJ2-7; no reliable D call. This CDR3 comprises 12 residues. Germline V gene sequence: CDR1 SEHNR, CDR2 FQNEAQ (reference sequence). Trimming cost V 7 bases and J 6 bases, with 13 bases left between them. The CDR3 nucleotides read TGTGCCAGCAACCTTGGGGTGAGCGAGCAGTACTTC. This gives the protein CASNLGVSEQYF.

This clonotype was observed many times. J is TRBJ2-1 and V is TRBV5-1; TRBD1 agrees at 8 bases. The J segment lost 5 bases and the V segment lost 4 bases, leaving 8 bases of the junction unmatched. This CDR3 has 15 residues. CDR1 and CDR2 (germline): SGHRS, YFSETQ. For the CDR3, the DNA is TGCGCCAGCAGCCCCTGGACAGGGACGGACAATGAGCAGTTCTTC. Its translation is CASSPWTGTDNEQFF.

This clonotype was observed many times. V and J are TRBV3-1 and TRBJ2-1; 7 bases are a match to TRBD1. The germline V gene encodes CDR1 LGHDT and CDR2 YNNKEL (reference sequence). The CDR3 sequence is 15 residues long. V lost 5 bases to trimming and J lost 7 bases; unmatched junction nucleotides: 11. CDR3 residues: CASSYRARGNNEQFF. DNA for the CDR3: TGTGCCAGCAGCTATCGGGCCAGGGGGAATAATGAGCAGTTCTTC.

This clonotype was recorded many times. The genes are TRBV29-1 and TRBJ2-7; 10 bases agree with TRBD2. The J segment lost 3 bases and the V segment lost 4 bases, leaving 6 bases of the junction unmatched. CDR3 length equals 14 residues. Germline loops: CDR1 SQVTM, CDR2 ANQGSEA. Here the CDR3 DNA reads TGCAGCGTTGTTGTCCTAGCGGGGGACTACGAGCAGTACTTC. Protein: CSVVVLAGDYEQYF.

This clonotype was picked up many times. The V and J genes are TRBV20-1 and TRBJ1-1; D perhaps matches TRBD1 (5 bases). V lost 8 bases to trimming and J lost 8 bases, with 24 bases between them. Germline CDR1 DFQATT, CDR2 SNEGSKA (reference sequence). The CDR3 consists of 14 residues. The CDR3 DNA reads as TGCAGTTCTAACCCGGGGCCCCGACGATACGAAGCTTTCTTT. It specifies CSSNPGPRRYEAFF.

Ten or more counts support this clonotype. The chain uses TRBV5-1 and TRBJ1-2; TRBD1 aligns across 12 bases. The CDR3 is 15 amino acids. Germline values: CDR1 SGHRS, CDR2 YFSETQ. Unmatched junction bases numbered 4, after V lost 3 bases and J lost 4 bases. The CDR3 DNA is TGCGCCAGCAGCTGGGACAGGGGGCGCCCCTATGGCTACACCTTC. This sequence encodes CASSWDRGRPYGYTF.

In this sample, this clonotype turned up a few times. V and J are TRBV21-1 and TRBJ1-2; TRBD1, the table's D call, was not compared with the DNA. TRBV21-1 is a pseudogene locus. CDR3 length: 15 residues. This CDR3 reads CASSDGQGGRYGYTF. The CDR3 DNA reads as TGTGCCAGCAGCGATGGACAGGGGGGACGGTATGGCTACACCTTC.

This clonotype was seen ten or more times. The genes are TRBV9 and TRBJ2-2; D ambiguous. The germline V and J ends were trimmed by 3 bases and 5 bases, with 14 bases remaining between them. The germline V gene has CDR1 SGDLS and CDR2 YYNGEE. The CDR3 covers 15 residues. This CDR3 is CASSAAGFSTGELFF. CDR3 DNA sequence: TGTGCCAGCAGCGCGGCAGGATTTAGTACCGGGGAGCTGTTTTTT.

The sample holds a few counts of this clonotype. In DNA form, the CDR3 reads TGCGCCAGCAGCCCTGAACAGGGGTATGAGCAGTTCTTC. Translating it yields CASSPEQGYEQFF. V is TRBV4-3 and J is TRBJ2-1; TRBD1 agrees at 7 bases. Germline V lookup: CDR1 LGHNA, CDR2 YSLEER. There are 13 residues in the CDR3. V shed 4 bases, J shed 8 bases, and the junction held 5 bases outside the gene matches.

Many counts were recorded for this clonotype. The rearrangement joins TRBV12-3 or TRBV12-4 to TRBJ2-1; a weak D match, TRBD2 (5 bases). The CDR3 loop spans 16 amino acids. Trimming shortened V by 6 bases and J by 1 base, and 16 bases separated the two germline ends. CDR3 DNA: TGTGCCAGCAGGAACCGGGGAGTAGGGTCCTACAATGAGCAGTTCTTC. Amino acid sequence: CASRNRGVGSYNEQFF.

This clonotype was recorded many times. This rearrangement joins TRBV11-2 to TRBJ2-7, with 7 bases identical to TRBD2. V was clipped by 3 bases and J by 3 bases; unmatched bases: 5. CDR3 size: 14 residues. The V gene's germline CDR1 is SGHAT and CDR2 FQNNGV. CDR3 region: CASSFAGERYEQYF. The CDR3 coding sequence is TGTGCCAGCAGCTTCGCGGGGGAGCGCTACGAGCAGTACTTC.

The CDR3 DNA reads TGTGCCAGCAGCTCACCTTATGAACCAGGGGGGACGCAGTATTTT. Protein product: CASSSPYEPGGTQYF. This sequence joins TRBV9 and TRBJ2-3; D possibly corresponds to TRBD1 (7 bases). There are 15 residues in the CDR3. Trimming cost V 4 bases and J 9 bases, with 21 bases left between them. Germline assignment: CDR1 SGDLS and CDR2 YYNGEE.

This clonotype was seen more than once but under ten times. The CDR3: CASSQRGGQQYF. CDR3 in DNA: TGCGCCAGCAGCCAAAGGGGGGGGCAGCAGTACTTC. The V and J genes are TRBV4-1 and TRBJ2-7; D may be TRBD2 (7 bases). The CDR3 loop spans 12 amino acids. Germline CDR1 is MGHRA and CDR2 is YSYEKL. V lost 2 bases and J 8 bases, leaving 10 bases between the germline ends.

In its sample, this clonotype was seen many times. This chain connects TRBV4-1 to TRBJ1-1; tentatively, D is TRBD1 (5 bases). CDR1 and CDR2 from the germline V gene are MGHRA and YSYEKL. Trimming cost V 0 bases and J 3 bases, with 11 bases left between them. The CDR3 extends over 15 amino acids. Here the CDR3 reads CASSQDPWGYTEAFF. The CDR3 nucleotides read TGCGCCAGCAGCCAAGACCCCTGGGGGTACACTGAAGCTTTCTTT.

This clonotype was observed many times. V usage is TRBV29-1 and J usage is TRBJ1-2; TRBD1 matches 8 bases. The germline gives CDR1 SQVTM, CDR2 ANQGSEA. The CDR3 consists of 15 residues. Germline trimming cut 4 bases from V and 8 bases from J; bases unmatched to any gene: 15. CDR3 bases: TGCAGCGTTGCAACATCAGGGACAGGCCAGGGGGGCTACACCTTC. It yields the protein CSVATSGTGQGGYTF.

In this sample, this clonotype turned up many times. This chain links TRBV12-3 or TRBV12-4 with TRBJ1-2; D is unresolved. The CDR3 is 13 amino acids. V was trimmed by 4 bases and J by 4 bases, leaving 10 bases between them. In DNA, the CDR3 is TGTGCCAGCAGTTCCCCCGCCGGCTATGGCTACACCTTC. It is translated as CASSSPAGYGYTF.

This clonotype was recorded many times. The V and J genes are TRBV7-2 and TRBJ2-2; D uncertain. Germline lookup yields CDR1 SGHTA and CDR2 FQGNSA. The CDR3 totals 16 residues. V was cut by 3 bases and J by 7 bases, with 18 bases left in between. As DNA, the CDR3 is TGTGCCAGCAGCTTTTCGATTCCCCTGTTTAGCGGGGAGCTGTTTTTT. This gives the protein CASSFSIPLFSGELFF.